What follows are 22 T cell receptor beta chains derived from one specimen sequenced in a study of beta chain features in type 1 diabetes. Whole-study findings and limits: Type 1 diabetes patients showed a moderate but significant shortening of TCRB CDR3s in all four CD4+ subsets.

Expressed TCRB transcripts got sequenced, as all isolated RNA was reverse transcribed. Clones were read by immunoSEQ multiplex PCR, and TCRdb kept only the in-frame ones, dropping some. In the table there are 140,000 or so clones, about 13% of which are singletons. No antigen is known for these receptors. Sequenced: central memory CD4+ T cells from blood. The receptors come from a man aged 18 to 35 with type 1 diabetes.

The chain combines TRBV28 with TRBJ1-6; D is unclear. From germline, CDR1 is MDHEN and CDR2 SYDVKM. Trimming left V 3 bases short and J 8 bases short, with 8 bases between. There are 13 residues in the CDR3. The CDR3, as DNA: TGTGCCAGCAGTTTGATAGGAGATTCACCCCTCCACTTT. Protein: CASSLIGDSPLHF.

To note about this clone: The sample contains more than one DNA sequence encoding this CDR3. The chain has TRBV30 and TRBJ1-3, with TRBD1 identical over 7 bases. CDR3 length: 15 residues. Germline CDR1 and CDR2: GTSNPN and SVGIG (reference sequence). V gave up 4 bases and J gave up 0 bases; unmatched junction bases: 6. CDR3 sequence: CAWTSGTASGNTIYF. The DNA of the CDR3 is TGTGCCTGGACTTCCGGGACAGCCTCTGGAAACACCATATATTTT.

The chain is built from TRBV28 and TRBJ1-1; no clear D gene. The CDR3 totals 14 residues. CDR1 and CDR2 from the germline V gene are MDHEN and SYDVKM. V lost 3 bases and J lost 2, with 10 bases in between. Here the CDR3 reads CASSFYGVNTEAFF. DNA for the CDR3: TGTGCCAGCAGTTTCTATGGGGTTAACACTGAAGCTTTCTTT.

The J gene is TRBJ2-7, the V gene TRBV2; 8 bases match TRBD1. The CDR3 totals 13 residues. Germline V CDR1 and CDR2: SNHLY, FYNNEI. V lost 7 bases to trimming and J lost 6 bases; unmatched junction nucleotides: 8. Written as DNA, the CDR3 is TGTGCCAGCACTGAGGACAGGGTCGGCGAGCAGTACTTC. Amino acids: CASTEDRVGEQYF.

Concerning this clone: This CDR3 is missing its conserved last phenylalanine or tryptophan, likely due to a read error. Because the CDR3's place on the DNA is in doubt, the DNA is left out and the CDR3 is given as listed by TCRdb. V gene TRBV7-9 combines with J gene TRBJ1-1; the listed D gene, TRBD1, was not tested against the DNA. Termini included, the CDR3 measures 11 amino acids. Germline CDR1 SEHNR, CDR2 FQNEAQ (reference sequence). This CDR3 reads CASSYGQGPVY.

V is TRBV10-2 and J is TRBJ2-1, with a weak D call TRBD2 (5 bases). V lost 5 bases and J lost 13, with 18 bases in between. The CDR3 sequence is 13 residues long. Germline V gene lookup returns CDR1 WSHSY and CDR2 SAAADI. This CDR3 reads CASSTPGGQPQFF. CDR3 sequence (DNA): TGCGCCAGCAGTACACCCGGCGGGCAGCCACAGTTCTTC.

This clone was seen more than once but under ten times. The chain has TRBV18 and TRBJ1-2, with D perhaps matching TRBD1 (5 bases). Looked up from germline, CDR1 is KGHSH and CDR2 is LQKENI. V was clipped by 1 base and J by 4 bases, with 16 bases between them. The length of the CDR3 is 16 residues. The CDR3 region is CASSPRGSQGGYGYTF. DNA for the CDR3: TGTGCCAGCTCACCACGGGGCTCTCAAGGAGGCTATGGCTACACCTTC. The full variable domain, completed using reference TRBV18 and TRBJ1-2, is NAGVMQNPRHLVRRRGQEARLRCSPMKGHSHVYWYRQLPEEGLKFMVYLQKENIIDESGMPKERFSAEFPKEGPSILRIQQVVRGDSAAYFCASSPRGSQGGYGYTFGSGTRLTVV.

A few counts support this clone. CDR3 nucleotides: TGTGCCAGCAGCTTGAGGGACTATGGCTACACCTTC. Amino acids: CASSLRDYGYTF. The genes are TRBV5-6 and TRBJ1-2; D not resolved. This CDR3 is built from 12 residues. The V and J ends lost 1 base and 3 bases respectively, with 4 bases between them. In germline, CDR1 is SGHDT, CDR2 YYEEEE.

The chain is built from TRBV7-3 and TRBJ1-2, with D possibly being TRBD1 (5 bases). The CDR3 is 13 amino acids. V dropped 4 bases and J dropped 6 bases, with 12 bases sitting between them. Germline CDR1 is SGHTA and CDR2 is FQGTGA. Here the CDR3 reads CASSSLGADGYTF. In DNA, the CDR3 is TGTGCCAGCAGCTCTCTAGGGGCAGATGGCTACACCTTC.

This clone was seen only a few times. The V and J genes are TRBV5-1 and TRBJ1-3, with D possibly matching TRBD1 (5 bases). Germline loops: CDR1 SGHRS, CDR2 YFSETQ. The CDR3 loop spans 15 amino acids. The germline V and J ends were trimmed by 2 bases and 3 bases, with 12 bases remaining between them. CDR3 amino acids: CASSLSVGGGNTIYF. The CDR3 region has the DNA TGCGCCAGCAGCTTAAGTGTCGGGGGTGGAAACACCATATATTTT.

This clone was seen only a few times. DNA of the CDR3: TGTGCCAGCAGCCTCCTTACAGGCGCACAGTACTTC. Translation: CASSLLTGAQYF. The rearrangement joins TRBV28 to TRBJ2-7, with D possibly matching TRBD1 (5 bases). Trimming shortened V by 6 bases and J by 10 bases, and 16 bases separated the two germline ends. Per germline, CDR1 MDHEN and CDR2 SYDVKM. The CDR3 spans 12 residues.

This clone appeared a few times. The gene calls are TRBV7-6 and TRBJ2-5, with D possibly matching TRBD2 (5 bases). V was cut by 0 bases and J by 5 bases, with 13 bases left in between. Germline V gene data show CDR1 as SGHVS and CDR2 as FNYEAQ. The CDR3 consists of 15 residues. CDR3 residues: CASSLAFGWEETQYF. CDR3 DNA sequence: TGTGCCAGCAGCTTAGCTTTCGGCTGGGAGGAGACCCAGTACTTC. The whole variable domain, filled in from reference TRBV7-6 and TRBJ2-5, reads GAGVSQSPRYKVTKRGQDVALRCDPISGHVSLYWYRQALGQGPEFLTYFNYEAQQDKSGLPNDRFSAERPEGSISTLTIQRTEQRDSAMYRCASSLAFGWEETQYFGPGTRLLVL.

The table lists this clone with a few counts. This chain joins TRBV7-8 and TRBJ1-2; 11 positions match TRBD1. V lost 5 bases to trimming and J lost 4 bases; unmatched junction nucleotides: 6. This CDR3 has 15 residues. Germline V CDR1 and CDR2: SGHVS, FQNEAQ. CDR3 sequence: CASSRTGTGGYGYTF. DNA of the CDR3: TGTGCCAGCAGCCGGACCGGGACAGGGGGCTATGGCTACACCTTC.

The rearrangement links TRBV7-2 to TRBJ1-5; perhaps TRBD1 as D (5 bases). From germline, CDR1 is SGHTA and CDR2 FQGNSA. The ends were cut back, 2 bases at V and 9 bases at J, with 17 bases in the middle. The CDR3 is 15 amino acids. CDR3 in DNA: TGTGCCAGCAGCTTACAAGAGGACACCAGGCGGCCCCAGCATTTT. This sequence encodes CASSLQEDTRRPQHF.

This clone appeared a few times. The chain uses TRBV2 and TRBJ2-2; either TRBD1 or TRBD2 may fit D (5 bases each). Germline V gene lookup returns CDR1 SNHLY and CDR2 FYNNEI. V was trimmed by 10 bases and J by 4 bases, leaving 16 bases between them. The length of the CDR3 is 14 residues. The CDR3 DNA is TGTGCCACCGGGACGCAGACCTCCACCGGGGAGCTGTTTTTT. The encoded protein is CATGTQTSTGELFF.

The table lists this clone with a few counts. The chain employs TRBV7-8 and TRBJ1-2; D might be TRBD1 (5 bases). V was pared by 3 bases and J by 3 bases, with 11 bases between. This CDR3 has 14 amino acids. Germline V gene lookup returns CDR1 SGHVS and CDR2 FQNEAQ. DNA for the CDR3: TGTGCCAGCAGCTTCCAGTTCAGGGACTATGGCTACACCTTC. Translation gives CASSFQFRDYGYTF. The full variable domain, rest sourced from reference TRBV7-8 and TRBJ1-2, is GAGVSQSPRYKVAKRGQDVALRCDPISGHVSLFWYQQALGQGPEFLTYFQNEAQLDKSGLPSDRFFAERPEGSVSTLKIQRTQQEDSAVYLCASSFQFRDYGYTFGSGTRLTVV.

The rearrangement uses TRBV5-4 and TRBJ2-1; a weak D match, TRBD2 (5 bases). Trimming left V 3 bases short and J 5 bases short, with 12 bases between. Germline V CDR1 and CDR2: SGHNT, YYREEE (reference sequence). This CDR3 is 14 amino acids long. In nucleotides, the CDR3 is TGTGCCAGCAGCTCCGACTATTTCGACAATGAGCAGTTCTTC. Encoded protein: CASSSDYFDNEQFF.

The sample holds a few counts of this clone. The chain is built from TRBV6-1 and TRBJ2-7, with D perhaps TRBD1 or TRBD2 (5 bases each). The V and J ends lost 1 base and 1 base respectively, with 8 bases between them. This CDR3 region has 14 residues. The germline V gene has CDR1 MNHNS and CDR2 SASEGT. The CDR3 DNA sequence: TGTGCCAGCAGTGAAGAGAGGGGTTCCTACGAGCAGTACTTC. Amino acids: CASSEERGSYEQYF.

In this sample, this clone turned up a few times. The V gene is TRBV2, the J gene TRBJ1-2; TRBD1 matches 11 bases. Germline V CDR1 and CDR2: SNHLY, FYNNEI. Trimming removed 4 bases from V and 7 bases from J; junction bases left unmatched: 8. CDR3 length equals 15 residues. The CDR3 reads CASSVEDRGRGGYTF. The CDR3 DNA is TGTGCCAGCAGTGTGGAGGACAGGGGGCGCGGTGGCTACACCTTC.

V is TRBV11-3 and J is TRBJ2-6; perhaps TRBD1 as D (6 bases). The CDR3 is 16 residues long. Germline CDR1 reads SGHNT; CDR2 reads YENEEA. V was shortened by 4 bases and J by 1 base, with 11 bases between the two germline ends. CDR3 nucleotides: TGTGCCAGCAGCTCCCAGGGGACATCTGGGGCCAACGTCCTGACTTTC. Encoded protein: CASSSQGTSGANVLTF.

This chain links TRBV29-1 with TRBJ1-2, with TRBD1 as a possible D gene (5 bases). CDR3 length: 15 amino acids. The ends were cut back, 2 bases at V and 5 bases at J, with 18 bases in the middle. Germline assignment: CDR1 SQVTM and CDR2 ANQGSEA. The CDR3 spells CSVEIPRGFTYGYTF. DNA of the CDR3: TGCAGCGTTGAAATCCCGAGGGGTTTTACGTATGGCTACACCTTC.

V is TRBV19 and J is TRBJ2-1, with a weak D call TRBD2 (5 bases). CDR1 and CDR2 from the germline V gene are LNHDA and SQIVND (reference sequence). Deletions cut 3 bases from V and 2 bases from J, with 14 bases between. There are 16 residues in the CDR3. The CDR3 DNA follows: TGTGCCAGTAGTATCAGAGGGCAGAGACCCTACAATGAGCAGTTCTTC. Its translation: CASSIRGQRPYNEQFF.